A selection of T cell receptor beta chains follows, all from one sample in a study of blood T cell repertoires in COVID-19. Assay used: immunoSEQ multiplex PCR; TCRdb lists only in-frame clones, some missing. The sample contains under 250,000 clones, about 82% of which appear only once. The sequenced material came from peripheral blood. The source of these receptors is a man older than 75 with acute or convalescent COVID-19. CDR3s include the opening cysteine and the closing phenylalanine or tryptophan. D genes are given only for firm matches. For some rows the clone size is stated as once, few or many, or as a class when expanded; others skip it.

j_call	v_call	clone_size	d_call	cdr3_nt	cdr3_aa
TRBJ1-1	TRBV5-1	once	.	TGCGCCAGCAGCTTGGGACAGATAAACACTGAAGCTTTCTTT	CASSLGQINTEAFF
TRBJ1-6	TRBV7-9	.	.	TGTGCCAGCAGCTATCAAGGACTAGGGGCAGGATCACCCCTCCACTTT	CASSYQGLGAGSPLHF
TRBJ1-6	TRBV2	once	.	TGTGCCAGCAGTGAAGCAGAGGCGGCAGGGAACTCACCCCTCCACTTT	CASSEAEAAGNSPLHF
TRBJ2-5	TRBV4-3	.	.	TGCGCCAGCAGCCAAGATGGACTACCCCAGACCCAGTACTTC	CASSQDGLPQTQYF
TRBJ2-1	TRBV9	.	TRBD2	TGTGCCAGCAGCGTAGCTATAGCGGGAGGGGGCAATGAGCAGTTCTTC	CASSVAIAGGGNEQFF
TRBJ1-5	TRBV6-5	.	TRBD1	TGTGCCAGCAGGGGGACAGGGACCGGCGGTCAGCCCCAGCATTTT	CASRGTGTGGQPQHF
TRBJ2-5	TRBV15	.	TRBD1	TGTGCCACCGGGACAGGGGGCGTAGAGACCCAGTACTTC	CATGTGGVETQYF
TRBJ2-7	TRBV11-2	once	TRBD1	TGTGCCAGCAGCCCCGGGACAGGCCGCTCCTACGAGCAGTACTTC	CASSPGTGRSYEQYF
TRBJ2-3	TRBV12-3/TRBV12-4	once	.	TGTGCCAGCAGAGTAAGGAGTTTTGAGCAGTATTTT	CASRVRSFEQYF
TRBJ2-5	TRBV5-4	.	.	TGTGCCAGCAGCAGGCCGGCAGGGGAAGAGACCCAGTACTTC	CASSRPAGEETQYF
TRBJ2-4	TRBV10-3	.	.	TGTGCCATCAGTGAGGGACTGTTAGCCAAAAACATTCAGTACTTC	CAISEGLLAKNIQYF
TRBJ2-1	TRBV6-5	.	.	TGTGCCAGCAGATACCGGGACGGGAGCTACAATGAGCAGTTCTTC	CASRYRDGSYNEQFF
TRBJ2-2	TRBV19	.	.	TGTGCCAGTAGAACTCTAGGGGGCACCGGGGAGCTGTTTTTT	CASRTLGGTGELFF
TRBJ2-4	TRBV13	.	TRBD1	TGTGCCAGCAGCATGACAGGGATAGCCAAAAACATTCAGTACTTC	CASSMTGIAKNIQYF
TRBJ2-3	TRBV28	.	.	TGTGCCAGCAGTTTATGGGCGGAAGGCACAGATACGCAGTATTTT	CASSLWAEGTDTQYF
TRBJ2-1	TRBV4-2	.	.	TGTGCCAGCAGCCTCTTCACAGGGTTGGATGAGCAGTTCTTC	CASSLFTGLDEQFF
TRBJ1-2	TRBV4-3	.	TRBD1	TGCGCCAGCAGCCAAGATAGCCCCGGGACAGCTACTAACTATGGCTACACCTTC	CASSQDSPGTATNYGYTF
TRBJ1-1	TRBV19	few	.	TGTGCCAGTAGTCCCCCCCCGTCTAGAGGCACTGAAGCTTTCTTT	CASSPPPSRGTEAFF
TRBJ1-4	TRBV5-1	.	.	TGCGCCAGCAGCCGGGCATGGACAGCAACTAATGAAAAACTGTTTTTT	CASSRAWTATNEKLFF
TRBJ1-2	TRBV19	.	TRBD1	TGTGCCAGTAGTCCCATTGGTCCGGGACAGCAACCCAACTATGGCTACACCTTC	CASSPIGPGQQPNYGYTF
TRBJ1-1	TRBV5-1	.	.	TGCGCCAGCAGCCCCAGGGACACCCACACTGAAGCTTTCTTT	CASSPRDTHTEAFF
TRBJ2-2	TRBV2	many	.	TGTGCCAGCAGTCTTGCCCGGGCCGGGGAGCTGTTTTTT	CASSLARAGELFF
TRBJ2-3	TRBV5-1	.	.	TGCGCCAGCAGCTATGGCCTGGTACAGGGCTTTAGGAGAGATACGCAGTATTTT	CASSYGLVQGFRRDTQYF
TRBJ2-3	TRBV7-2	.	TRBD2	TGTGCCAGCAGCCCTAGCGGGGTATTAGATACGCAGTATTTT	CASSPSGVLDTQYF
TRBJ2-7	TRBV3-1/TRBV3-2	many	TRBD2	TGTGCCAGCAGCCGCCTAGCGGGAAGGGGCGAGCAGTACTTC	CASSRLAGRGEQYF
TRBJ1-6	TRBV19	.	.	TGTGCCAGTAGTGGGGGGCGGGGGGCGAATTCACCCCTCCACTTT	CASSGGRGANSPLHF
TRBJ2-1	TRBV5-1	.	.	TGCGCCAGCAGCTTGGAGGCAGGGGCCTACAATGAGCAGTTCTTC	CASSLEAGAYNEQFF
TRBJ1-2	TRBV6-5	.	TRBD1	TGTGCCAGCAGTTTGCGGGACAGGGATAACTATGGCTACACCTTC	CASSLRDRDNYGYTF
TRBJ1-2	TRBV28	.	.	TGTGCCAGCATGAAGGGGAGGGGGGATGGCTACACCTTC	CASMKGRGDGYTF
TRBJ2-5	TRBV5-4	.	TRBD1	TGTGCCAGCAGGCGTGACAGGGGGAGCCAAGAGACCCAGTACTTC	CASRRDRGSQETQYF
TRBJ2-3	TRBV18	.	TRBD2	TGTGCCAGCTCACCACTTTCGGGGGGGAAGACAGATACGCAGTATTTT	CASSPLSGGKTDTQYF
TRBJ1-1	TRBV7-2	.	.	TGTGCCAGCAGCTTAGAGCCGCGGGGGGCTTTCTTT	CASSLEPRGAFF
TRBJ2-5	TRBV28	.	.	TGTGCCAGCAGTCGAGTGGGGGCTGGCGAGACCCAGTACTTC	CASSRVGAGETQYF
TRBJ2-7	TRBV5-1	.	.	TGCGCCAGCAGCTTGGGGGGCGCAAGTAGCTCCTACGAGCAGTACTTC	CASSLGGASSSYEQYF
TRBJ2-7	TRBV5-5	once	TRBD2	TGTGCCAGCAGTCTAACCGGGACTAGCGGTGACGAGCAGTACTTC	CASSLTGTSGDEQYF
TRBJ2-1	TRBV11-3	.	TRBD2	TGTGCCAGCAGCTTTAGCGGGGCCGCTTACAATGAGCAGTTCTTC	CASSFSGAAYNEQFF
TRBJ1-1	TRBV15	once	.	TGTGCCACCAGCAGAGATCCGGGGTGGGCGGTGAACACTGAAGCTTTCTTT	CATSRDPGWAVNTEAFF
TRBJ2-2	TRBV5-1	.	TRBD1	TGCGCCAGCAGCAGGGACAGTGCGAACACCGGGGAGCTGTTTTTT	CASSRDSANTGELFF
TRBJ1-1	TRBV12-3/TRBV12-4	.	.	TGTGCCAGCGGGATGCAGGGAGGCACTGAAGCTTTCTTT	CASGMQGGTEAFF
TRBJ1-5	TRBV21-1	.	.	TGTGCCAGCAGCAAAGTTGCAGCCGGGGTCCAAGTAGATAGCAATCAGCCCCAGCATTTT	CASSKVAAGVQVDSNQPQHF